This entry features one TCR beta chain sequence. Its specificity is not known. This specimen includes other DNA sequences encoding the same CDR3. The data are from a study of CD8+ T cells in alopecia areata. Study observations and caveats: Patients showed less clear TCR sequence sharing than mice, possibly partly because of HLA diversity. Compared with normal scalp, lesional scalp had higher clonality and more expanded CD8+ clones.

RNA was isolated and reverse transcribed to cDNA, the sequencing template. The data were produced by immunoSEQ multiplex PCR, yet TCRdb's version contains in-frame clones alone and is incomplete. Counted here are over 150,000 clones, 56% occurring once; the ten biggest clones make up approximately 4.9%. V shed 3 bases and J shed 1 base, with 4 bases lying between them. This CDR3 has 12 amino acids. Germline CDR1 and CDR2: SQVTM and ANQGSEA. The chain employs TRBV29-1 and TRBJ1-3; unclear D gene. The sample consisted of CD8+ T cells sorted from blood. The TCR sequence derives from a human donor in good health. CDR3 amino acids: CSVEGSGNTIYF. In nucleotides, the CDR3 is TGCAGCGTTGAGGGTTCTGGAAACACCATATATTTT.